One sample yielded the 8 T cell receptor beta chains listed below, sequenced in a study of T cells in Graves' hyperthyroidism and ophthalmopathy. There were TCR beta CDR3 regions amplified from RNA transcripts. A set of HTBI primers served as the primers for a first-round RT-PCR of the TCR CDR3. MiXCR was run by TCRdb on the multiplex PCR reads, yielding one entry per CDR3 protein. Of approximately 600,000 distinct CDR3 sequences in the sample, about 14% were seen once. The sample was blood. All receptors derive from a middle-aged woman with Graves' ophthalmopathy.

Regarding this clonotype: An end of the junction does not agree with germline; a read error may underlie this. CDR3 sequence reads: CASSLHSNQPEHF. CDR3 coding DNA: TGTGCCAGCAGCTTGCACAGCAATCAGCCCGAGCATTTT. The chain has TRBV5-5 and TRBJ1-5; D gene ambiguous. The CDR3 is 13 residues long. Germline values: CDR1 SGHKS, CDR2 YYEKEE (reference sequence).

Ten or more counts support this clonotype. This chain uses TRBV28 with TRBJ2-5, with 7 bases aligning to TRBD2. Germline CDR1 is MDHEN and CDR2 is SYDVKM. The CDR3 is 15 residues long. J lost 5 bases, V lost 6 bases, and 12 bases had no gene match. This chain's CDR3 is CASSSGTTSGETQYF. CDR3 in DNA: TGTGCCAGCAGCTCCGGGACTACTTCGGGGGAGACCCAGTACTTC.

Ten or more counts support this clonotype. The chain links TRBV20-1 to TRBJ2-5, with D unclear. Trimming removed 0 bases from V and 0 bases from J, with 8 bases in between. CDR3 length: 14 residues. CDR1 is DFQATT, CDR2 SNEGSKA, per germline (reference sequence). CDR3 DNA: TGCAGTGCTAGAGATAGGGCGTACCAAGAGACCCAGTACTTC. Translating gives CSARDRAYQETQYF.

CDR3 in DNA: TGCAGCGTTGCGGAGGGGTATAGCAATCAGCCCCAGCATTTT. Its translation is CSVAEGYSNQPQHF. The J gene is TRBJ1-5, the V gene TRBV29-1, with D possibly TRBD1 on 5 matching bases. The V end lost 4 bases, the J end lost 0 bases, and 10 bases lay between the germline ends. The CDR3 has 14 residues. Germline V CDR1 and CDR2: SQVTM, ANQGSEA.

This clonotype has at least ten counts. The chain joins TRBV12-3 or TRBV12-4 to TRBJ1-3; unclear D gene. With 7 bases removed from V and 3 bases from J, the gap between germline ends came to 13 bases. This CDR3 has 14 amino acids. The DNA of the CDR3 is TGTGCCAGCATTAACCGGGCGGATGGAAACACCATATATTTT. Protein: CASINRADGNTIYF.

The gene calls are TRBV28 and TRBJ2-2, with D perhaps being TRBD1 or TRBD2 (5 bases each). This CDR3 contains 13 residues. Germline-derived CDR1 and CDR2 are MDHEN and SYDVKM. V was cut by 11 bases and J by 0 bases, with 10 bases left in between. The CDR3 reads CASGRPNTGELFF. The CDR3 region has the DNA TGTGCCTCGGGGCGTCCGAACACCGGGGAGCTGTTTTTT.

This clonotype was seen a handful of times. This sequence joins TRBV5-6 and TRBJ2-2; tentative D call: TRBD2 (5 bases). Germline V gene lookup returns CDR1 SGHDT and CDR2 YYEEEE. Deletions cut 3 bases from V and 7 bases from J, with 13 bases between. The CDR3 is 14 residues long. CDR3 protein: CASSWSGLGGELFF. DNA for the CDR3: TGTGCCAGCAGCTGGAGCGGCTTGGGCGGGGAGCTGTTTTTT. The full variable domain, in which reference TRBV5-6 and TRBJ2-2 provide the parts outside the CDR3, is DAGVTQSPTHLIKTRGQQVTLRCSPKSGHDTVSWYQQALGQGPQFIFQYYEEEERQRGNFPDRFSGHQFPNYSSELNVNALLLGDSALYLCASSWSGLGGELFFGEGSRLTVL.

This clonotype was detected many times. The chain carries TRBV28 and TRBJ2-7; perhaps TRBD2 as D (6 bases). CDR3 length equals 15 residues. Germline CDR1 MDHEN, CDR2 SYDVKM. Between the trimmed V and J ends, which lost 7 bases and 3 bases, there was a span of 19 bases. The CDR3 sequence: CASTIGGASVYEQYF. As DNA, the CDR3 is TGTGCCAGCACCATCGGCGGGGCGTCGGTCTACGAGCAGTACTTC.